Reported below is one T cell receptor (beta chain). Germline values: CDR1 LNHDA, CDR2 SQIVND (reference sequence). The CDR3 spans 18 residues. With 0 bases removed from V and 4 bases from J, the gap between germline ends came to 21 bases. The data were taken from a study of Ad26.COV2.S vaccination and SARS-CoV-2 variants. Clones were sequenced by immunoSEQ multiplex PCR, and TCRdb holds only the in-frame ones, with some missing. The data hold hundreds of thousands of clones, with more than 80% observed a single time. Treatment described: about 20 received Ad26.COV2.S at low or high dose, single or two shots; 5 received placebo; per-sample allocation not given. The investigators took samples on day 63 after the first vaccine or placebo injection.

Sample: peripheral blood, taken in a trial of Ad26.COV2.S vaccine versus placebo. The clonotype was recovered from a person aged 18-60 years who received the Ad26.COV2.S COVID-19 vaccine or a placebo. The J gene is TRBJ1-1, the V gene TRBV19, with D possibly being TRBD1 (5 bases). The CDR3 loop is CASSIDLPSILGGTEAFF. The CDR3 bases are TGTGCCAGTAGTATAGATCTCCCCAGCATCCTCGGGGGCACTGAAGCTTTCTTT.